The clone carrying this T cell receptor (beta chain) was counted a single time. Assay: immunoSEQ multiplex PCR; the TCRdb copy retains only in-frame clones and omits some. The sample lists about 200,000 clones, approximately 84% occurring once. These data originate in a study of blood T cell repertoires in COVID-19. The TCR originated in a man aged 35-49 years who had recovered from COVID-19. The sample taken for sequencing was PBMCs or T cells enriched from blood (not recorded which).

CDR3 bases: TGTGCCAGCAGCCAAGAGGGACAGGGACGCAATCAGCCCCAGCATTTT. It translates to CASSQEGQGRNQPQHF. This chain uses TRBV4-2 with TRBJ1-5; 9 bases line up with TRBD1. V was pared by 0 bases and J by 2 bases, with 2 bases of the junction left unmatched. CDR1 LGHNA and CDR2 YNFKEQ come from the germline V gene. This CDR3 spans 16 amino acids.